This passage covers 28 T cell receptor beta chains from one sample sequenced in a study of blood T cell repertoires in COVID-19 (dated by TCRdb to about 2020). The library relied on the immunoSEQ multiplex PCR assay. This immuneACCESS table, as held by TCRdb, lists in-frame sequences with V and J called but not all clones. Of the missing ones, under half trace to an unresolved V gene in checked studies; the others have no known cause. The sample table holds 70,000 to 80,000 clones, of which 75% to 90% were seen once. The ten largest clones take up around 40% of the sample. Input material: peripheral blood. Source of these receptors: a woman older than 75 with active or convalescent COVID-19.

Concerning this clone: Germline and junction disagree at one end, which may indicate a read error. In nucleotides, the CDR3 is TGTGCCAGTAGCCGCAGGGGGCACGAAAAACTGTTTTTT. This encodes CASSRRGHEKLFF. This chain joins TRBV14 and TRBJ1-4; 8 bases match TRBD1. The CDR3 is 13 residues long. From germline, CDR1 is SGHDN and CDR2 FVKESK.

The gene calls are TRBV11-2 and TRBJ2-1; the D gene is possibly TRBD2 (6 bases). V was clipped by 1 base and J by 3 bases, with 7 bases between them. This CDR3 has 14 residues. CDR1 and CDR2 (germline): SGHAT, FQNNGV. CDR3 sequence reads: CASSLAGVYNEQFF. CDR3 bases: TGTGCCAGCAGCTTAGCGGGGGTCTACAATGAGCAGTTCTTC.

This sequence joins TRBV5-5 and TRBJ2-7; D might be TRBD2 (6 bases). Trimming took off 8 bases at V and 4 bases at J, with 19 bases between the two ends. The CDR3 covers 14 residues. Looked up from germline, CDR1 is SGHKS and CDR2 is YYEKEE (reference sequence). This CDR3 reads CASTKGLNLYEQYF. The CDR3 nucleotides are TGTGCCAGTACCAAGGGACTCAACCTATACGAGCAGTACTTC.

V usage is TRBV10-3 and J usage is TRBJ2-7, with 8 nucleotides matching TRBD1. This CDR3 region has 16 residues. The germline gives CDR1 ENHRY, CDR2 SYGVKD. V gave up 0 bases and J gave up 0 bases; unmatched junction bases: 4. CDR3 coding DNA: TGTGCCATCAGTGAGTCGGGACAGGCTATCTCCTACGAGCAGTACTTC. Residues: CAISESGQAISYEQYF.

The chain uses TRBV28 and TRBJ1-4, with D possibly TRBD1 on 5 matching bases. Germline CDR1 is MDHEN and CDR2 is SYDVKM. The ends were cut back, 6 bases at V and 7 bases at J, with 15 bases in the middle. This CDR3 is 14 amino acids long. CDR3 DNA: TGTGCCAGCAGCCCTTTCGCCGGGGGTGAAAAACTGTTTTTT. It is translated as CASSPFAGGEKLFF.

The J gene is TRBJ2-5, the V gene TRBV14; D gene ambiguous. This CDR3 contains 14 residues. CDR1 and CDR2 from the germline V gene are SGHDN and FVKESK. Between the trimmed V and J ends, which lost 1 base and 4 bases, there was a span of 10 bases. This chain's CDR3 is CASSQVRNRETQYF. The DNA of the CDR3 is TGTGCCAGCAGCCAAGTGCGGAATCGAGAGACCCAGTACTTC.

CDR3 in amino acids: CAWSYRGTYNSPLHF. Here the CDR3 DNA reads TGTGCCTGGAGTTACAGGGGGACCTATAATTCACCCCTCCACTTT. This sequence joins TRBV30 and TRBJ1-6; TRBD1 agrees at 8 bases. The germline CDR1 and CDR2 sequences are GTSNPN and SVGIG (reference sequence). J lost 2 bases, V lost 2 bases, and 2 bases had no gene match. CDR3 length: 15 amino acids.

Here the CDR3 reads CATDSLYGYTF. The CDR3, as DNA: TGCGCCACTGACAGTCTATATGGCTACACCTTC. The V gene is TRBV10-2, the J gene TRBJ1-2, with D possibly being TRBD1 (5 bases). The CDR3 loop spans 11 amino acids. Trimming took 10 bases from V and 5 from J, leaving 11 bases between them. Germline V gene lookup returns CDR1 WSHSY and CDR2 SAAADI.

The J gene is TRBJ1-1, the V gene TRBV18; no clear D gene. This CDR3 is 15 amino acids long. CDR1 is KGHSH and CDR2 is LQKENI in the germline V gene. Trimming cost V 0 bases and J 1 base, with 9 bases left between them. CDR3 DNA: TGTGCCAGCTCACCACCCGCAGCGCCGAACACTGAAGCTTTCTTT. It specifies CASSPPAAPNTEAFF.

This chain links TRBV28 with TRBJ1-4, with D possibly TRBD1 on 6 matching bases. The germline V gene has CDR1 MDHEN and CDR2 SYDVKM. Trimming took off 3 bases at V and 8 bases at J, with 10 bases between the two ends. The CDR3 is made up of 13 amino acids. The CDR3 bases are TGTGCCAGCAGTTTTAGGCAGGGGGAAAAACTGTTTTTT. Its protein is CASSFRQGEKLFF.

The rearrangement uses TRBV5-4 and TRBJ1-6; the match to TRBD1 covers 9 bases. CDR3 length: 16 amino acids. From germline, CDR1 is SGHNT and CDR2 YYREEE (reference sequence). V dropped 2 bases and J dropped 10; count of bases not matched to a gene: 10. The CDR3 region is CASSFGSGTGRSPLHF. The CDR3, as DNA: TGTGCCAGCAGCTTTGGTTCTGGGACAGGGAGATCACCCCTCCACTTT.

J is TRBJ2-2 and V is TRBV7-2; the D gene is possibly TRBD2 (5 bases). Germline CDR1 and CDR2: SGHTA and FQGNSA. CDR3 length: 14 amino acids. The V end lost 1 base, the J end lost 8 bases, and 11 bases lay between the germline ends. In DNA, the CDR3 is TGTGCCAGCAGCTTAGATCTGAGGGTAGGGGAGCTGTTTTTT. Translating gives CASSLDLRVGELFF.

The chain carries TRBV7-2 and TRBJ1-2, with 7 bases identical to TRBD1. The CDR3 has 13 residues. Germline trimming cut 3 bases from V and 7 bases from J; bases unmatched to any gene: 5. The V gene's germline CDR1 is SGHTA and CDR2 FQGNSA. CDR3 sequence (DNA): TGTGCCAGCAGCTTGCGGGACAGCACTGGCTACACCTTC. Protein sequence: CASSLRDSTGYTF.

The chain has TRBV7-6 and TRBJ2-1, with TRBD1 matching over 12 bases. The germline V gene has CDR1 SGHVS and CDR2 FNYEAQ. V shed 0 bases and J 7 bases; nucleotides not matched to a gene: 10. This CDR3 spans 18 amino acids. The DNA of the CDR3 is TGTGCCAGCAGCTTAGCGCAATGGCAGGGACAGGGGGCAAATGAGCAGTTCTTC. Protein: CASSLAQWQGQGANEQFF.

This clone has just a few counts. This chain uses TRBV6-2 or TRBV6-3 with TRBJ2-2; TRBD1 matches at 7 bases. Trimming cost V 6 bases and J 3 bases; bases outside gene matches: 16. The CDR3 contains 18 residues. In germline, CDR1 is MNHEY, CDR2 SVGEGT. CDR3 sequence (DNA): TGTGCCAGCAGCCCCCGACAGGGCGGCCCTCCGGACACCGGGGAGCTGTTTTTT. Its protein is CASSPRQGGPPDTGELFF.

The chain employs TRBV19 and TRBJ2-1, with TRBD2 matching over 10 bases. The CDR3 is made up of 16 amino acids. Per germline, CDR1 LNHDA and CDR2 SQIVND (reference sequence). V dropped 7 bases and J dropped 7; count of bases not matched to a gene: 13. CDR3 coding DNA: TGTGCCAGTAACCCTCGTCAGCGGGGGGGGACTAATGAGCAGTTCTTC. Amino acid sequence: CASNPRQRGGTNEQFF.

The V gene is TRBV25-1, the J gene TRBJ1-5; the match to TRBD1 covers 8 bases. The V segment lost 6 bases and the J segment 3 bases; nucleotides outside the gene matches: 7. The CDR3 consists of 15 residues. The germline CDR1 and CDR2 sequences are MGHDK and SYGVNS. The CDR3 DNA sequence: TGTGCCAGCAGCTCAGGGGGCGCCTACAATCAGCCCCAGCATTTT. This gives the protein CASSSGGAYNQPQHF.

CDR3 residues: CASGQGDYTEQYF. The CDR3 nucleotides are TGTGCTAGTGGTCAAGGAGACTATACCGAGCAGTACTTC. V is TRBV12-5 and J is TRBJ2-7, with D possibly TRBD2 on 5 matching bases. Germline CDR1 LGHNT, CDR2 FRNRAP. CDR3 length equals 13 residues. V was pared by 5 bases and J by 6 bases, with 14 bases between.

The chain has TRBV7-2 and TRBJ2-3; 10 bases agree with TRBD1. This CDR3 is built from 15 residues. Germline loops: CDR1 SGHTA, CDR2 FQGNSA. J was trimmed by 8 bases and V by 7 bases; bases with no gene match: 12. CDR3 residues: CASIPGTGVTSTQYF. In DNA, the CDR3 is TGTGCCAGCATCCCTGGGACAGGGGTTACTAGTACGCAGTATTTT.

This clone has more than one count but fewer than ten. V usage is TRBV7-9 and J usage is TRBJ2-3, with TRBD2 as a possible D gene (5 bases). Germline V lookup: CDR1 SEHNR, CDR2 FQNEAQ (reference sequence). The CDR3 runs to 13 residues. Trimming cost V 4 bases and J 1 base, with 6 bases left between them. CDR3 nucleotides: TGTGCCAGCAGCTCGAGGGGCACAGATACGCAGTATTTT. This gives the protein CASSSRGTDTQYF.

V usage is TRBV5-1 and J usage is TRBJ2-3, with D tentatively TRBD2 (5 bases). CDR3 length: 15 amino acids. Germline V CDR1 and CDR2: SGHRS, YFSETQ. Trimming removed 1 base at V and 1 base at J, with 10 bases between. The CDR3 loop reads CASSLNSGGTDTQYF. As DNA, the CDR3 is TGCGCCAGCAGCTTGAACTCCGGGGGCACAGATACGCAGTATTTT. Variable domain in full (rest from reference TRBV5-1 and TRBJ2-3): KAGVTQTPRYLIKTRGQQVTLSCSPISGHRSVSWYQQTPGQGLQFLFEYFSETQRNKGNFPGRFSGRQFSNSRSEMNVSTLELGDSALYLCASSLNSGGTDTQYFGPGTRLTVL.

The chain links TRBV10-2 to TRBJ2-7, with D unclear. Germline values: CDR1 WSHSY, CDR2 SAAADI. The CDR3 loop spans 14 amino acids. V was trimmed by 4 bases and J by 1 base, leaving 11 bases between them. DNA of the CDR3: TGCGCCAGCAGTGTTTCAACCAGGTCCTACGAGCAGTACTTC. It translates to CASSVSTRSYEQYF.

This sequence joins TRBV10-2 and TRBJ1-3; D may be TRBD1 (5 bases). The CDR3 is 13 amino acids. CDR1 and CDR2 from the germline V gene are WSHSY and SAAADI. Between the trimmed V and J ends, which lost 10 bases and 2 bases, there was a span of 12 bases. The CDR3 bases are TGCGCCACCTCGGGAGGGGCTGGAAACACCATATATTTT. Translated: CATSGGAGNTIYF.

This chain links TRBV9 with TRBJ2-3; weak D call: TRBD2 (6 bases). Germline V gene data show CDR1 as SGDLS and CDR2 as YYNGEE. The ends were cut back, 1 base at V and 0 bases at J, with 15 bases in the middle. The CDR3 has 17 residues. The CDR3 protein is CASSVLSGGTSTDTQYF. The DNA of the CDR3 is TGTGCCAGCAGCGTACTTAGCGGAGGAACTAGCACAGATACGCAGTATTTT.

The chain carries TRBV28 and TRBJ2-2; 8 bases are shared with TRBD2. Germline CDR1 reads MDHEN; CDR2 reads SYDVKM. V lost 7 bases and J lost 1; bases outside the gene matches: 8. The CDR3 has 16 amino acids. For the CDR3, the DNA is TGTGCCAGCAACCTCGTAGCGGGGAGGAACACCGGGGAGCTGTTTTTT. The encoded protein is CASNLVAGRNTGELFF.

This clone has only one observation. The chain couples TRBV4-3 to TRBJ1-4; TRBD1 is a possible D gene (5 bases). Germline lookup yields CDR1 LGHNA and CDR2 YSLEER. The CDR3 runs 15 residues. Trimming removed 0 bases from V and 7 bases from J, with 12 bases in between. The CDR3 here is CASSQEAGQGEKLFF. Here the CDR3 DNA reads TGCGCCAGCAGCCAAGAGGCGGGGCAGGGTGAAAAACTGTTTTTT.

J is TRBJ2-3 and V is TRBV20-1; TRBD2 matches at 9 bases. The CDR3 spans 13 residues. Looked up from germline, CDR1 is DFQATT and CDR2 is SNEGSKA (reference sequence). With V trimmed by 3 bases and J by 6 bases, 4 bases remained unmatched. The CDR3 loop is CSASGLAGDTQYF. The CDR3 bases are TGCAGTGCTAGTGGGCTAGCGGGGGATACGCAGTATTTT.

The chain links TRBV3-1 (or the pseudogene TRBV3-2) to TRBJ2-7; 8 bases are a match to TRBD2. Germline loops: CDR1 LGHDT, CDR2 YNNKEL (reference sequence). The V and J ends lost 4 bases and 0 bases, in that order; junction bases with no gene match: 8. The CDR3 extends over 16 amino acids. CDR3 DNA: TGTGCCAGCAGCCTGAGAAGCGGGGGATTCTCCTACGAGCAGTACTTC. This codes for CASSLRSGGFSYEQYF.